This T cell receptor (beta chain) emerged from a study of technical replicates of blood from a handful of donors. Repertoires were generated with immunoSEQ multiplex PCR, while TCRdb's copy carries only in-frame clones and drops some. The sample yields tens of thousands of clones, 90% to 95% seen once. This clone was counted a single time. The CDR3 sequence is 14 residues long. V lost 4 bases and J 4 bases, leaving 13 bases between the germline ends. Germline V gives CDR1 SNHLY, CDR2 FYNNEI. The receptor comes from a human donor in good health. Sample: T cells isolated from PBMCs. The chain uses TRBV2 and TRBJ1-1; D is unresolved. The DNA of the CDR3 is TGTGCCAGCAGTGCGTCCGGGGAAGGCACTGAAGCTTTCTTT. Protein: CASSASGEGTEAFF.